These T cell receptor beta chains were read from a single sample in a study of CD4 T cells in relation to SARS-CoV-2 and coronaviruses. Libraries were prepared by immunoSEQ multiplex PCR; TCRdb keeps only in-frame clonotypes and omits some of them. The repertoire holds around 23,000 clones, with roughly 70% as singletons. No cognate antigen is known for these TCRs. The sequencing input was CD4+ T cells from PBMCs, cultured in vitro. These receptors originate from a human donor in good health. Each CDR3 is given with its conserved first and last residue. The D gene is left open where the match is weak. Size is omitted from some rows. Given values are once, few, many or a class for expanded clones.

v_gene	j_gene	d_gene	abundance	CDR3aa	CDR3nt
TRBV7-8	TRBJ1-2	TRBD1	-	CASSRGTGNYGYTF	TGTGCCAGCAGCCGTGGGACAGGGAACTATGGCTACACCTTC
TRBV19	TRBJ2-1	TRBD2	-	CASSTGALTSARGKFF	TGTGCCAGTAGTACAGGGGCCTTGACTAGCGCACGGGGGAAGTTCTTC
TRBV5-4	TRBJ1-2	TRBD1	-	CASSRTGPYGYTF	TGTGCCAGCAGCCGGACAGGGCCCTATGGCTACACCTTC
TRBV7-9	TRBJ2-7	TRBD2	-	CASSFREASYEQYF	TGTGCCAGCAGCTTCCGGGAGGCCTCCTACGAGCAGTACTTC
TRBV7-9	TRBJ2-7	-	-	CASSFVSGYEQYF	TGTGCCAGCAGCTTCGTCTCGGGGTACGAGCAGTACTTC
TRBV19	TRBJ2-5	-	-	CASSRIHGVRETQYF	TGTGCCAGTAGCCGGATTCACGGAGTTCGGGAGACCCAGTACTTC
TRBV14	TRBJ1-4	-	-	CASSMNSEKLFF	TGTGCCAGCAGTATGAACAGTGAAAAACTGTTTTTT
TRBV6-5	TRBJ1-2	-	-	CASNQSPRKDGYTF	TGTGCCAGCAACCAGTCGCCGAGGAAGGATGGCTACACCTTC
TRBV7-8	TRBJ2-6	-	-	CASSHDRTDSGANVLTF	TGTGCCAGCAGTCACGATAGGACGGACTCTGGGGCCAACGTCCTGACTTTC
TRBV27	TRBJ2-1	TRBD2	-	CASSKREGRDEQFF	TGTGCCAGCAGTAAGCGGGAGGGCCGGGATGAGCAGTTCTTC
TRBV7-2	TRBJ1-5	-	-	CASSLGQGQPQHF	TGTGCCAGCAGCTTAGGTCAAGGCCAGCCCCAGCATTTT
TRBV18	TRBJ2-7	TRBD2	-	CASSPKSRGRSSSGRLYAYEQYF	TGTGCCAGCTCACCCAAGAGTCGGGGGCGATCATCTAGCGGGAGGCTGTACGCCTACGAGCAGTACTTC
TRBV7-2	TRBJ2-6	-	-	CASSLRRGRGANVLTF	TGTGCCAGCAGCTTACGTAGGGGTCGTGGGGCCAACGTCCTGACTTTC
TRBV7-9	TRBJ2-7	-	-	CASSFVADSTYEQYF	TGTGCCAGCAGCTTCGTCGCTGATTCCACCTACGAGCAGTACTTC
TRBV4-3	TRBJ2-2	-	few	CASSPPASNTGELFF	TGCGCCAGCAGCCCCCCCGCCTCGAACACCGGGGAGCTGTTTTTT
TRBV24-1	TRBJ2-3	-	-	CATSGPDPDTQYF	TGTGCCACCAGTGGCCCTGATCCAGATACGCAGTATTTT
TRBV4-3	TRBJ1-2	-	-	CASSPNPRQSYGYTF	TGCGCCAGCAGCCCCAACCCCCGACAATCCTATGGCTACACCTTC
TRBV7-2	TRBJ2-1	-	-	CASSLAGSYWSSYNEQFF	TGTGCCAGCAGCTTAGCGGGCAGCTACTGGAGCTCCTACAATGAGCAGTTCTTC
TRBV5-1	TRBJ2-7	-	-	CASTIVPLEQYF	TGCGCCAGTACTATTGTCCCCCTCGAGCAGTACTTC
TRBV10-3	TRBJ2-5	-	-	CALSRGAGETQYF	TGTGCCTTATCTAGGGGGGCTGGAGAGACCCAGTACTTC
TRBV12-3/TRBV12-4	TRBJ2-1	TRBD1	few	CASSRDRGEQFF	TGTGCCAGCAGTCGGGACAGGGGGGAGCAGTTCTTC
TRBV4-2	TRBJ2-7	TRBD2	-	CASSQGLAGAWSEQYF	TGTGCCAGCAGCCAGGGACTAGCGGGAGCGTGGTCCGAGCAGTACTTC
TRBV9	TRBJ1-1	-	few	CASSVRLDTEAFF	TGTGCCAGCAGCGTTCGTCTGGACACTGAAGCTTTCTTT
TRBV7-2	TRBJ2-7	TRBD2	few	CASSLDLPGGTYEQYF	TGTGCCAGCAGCTTAGACTTGCCGGGAGGCACCTACGAGCAGTACTTC
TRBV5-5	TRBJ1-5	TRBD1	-	CASSQTGLHQPQHF	TGTGCCAGCAGCCAGACAGGGCTCCATCAGCCCCAGCATTTT
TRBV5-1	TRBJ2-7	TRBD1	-	CASSPRTGGPYEQYF	TGCGCCAGCAGCCCCCGGACAGGTGGGCCCTACGAGCAGTACTTC
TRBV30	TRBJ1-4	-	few	CAWSTIKEKLFF	TGTGCCTGGAGTACGATAAAGGAAAAACTGTTTTTT
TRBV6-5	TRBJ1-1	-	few	CASSDSSPPEAFF	TGTGCCAGCAGTGACTCATCTCCCCCTGAAGCTTTCTTT
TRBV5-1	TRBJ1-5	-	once	CASTPRGGNQPQHF	TGCGCCAGCACCCCCCGGGGAGGCAATCAGCCCCAGCATTTT
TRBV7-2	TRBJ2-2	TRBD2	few	CASSWGGGRTGELFF	TGTGCCAGCAGCTGGGGCGGGGGACGTACCGGGGAGCTGTTTTTT
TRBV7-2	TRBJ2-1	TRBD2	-	CASSLDGGGTNEQFF	TGTGCCAGCAGCTTAGACGGGGGGGGGACGAATGAGCAGTTCTTC
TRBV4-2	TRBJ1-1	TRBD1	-	CASSPLVARGAEAFF	TGTGCCAGCAGCCCCTTAGTGGCCAGGGGGGCTGAAGCTTTCTTT
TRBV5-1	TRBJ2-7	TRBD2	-	CASSLAGPSYEQYF	TGCGCCAGCAGCCTAGCGGGTCCATCCTACGAGCAGTACTTC
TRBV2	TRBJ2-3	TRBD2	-	CASKSLAGGADTQYF	TGTGCCAGCAAATCCTTAGCGGGGGGCGCAGATACGCAGTATTTT
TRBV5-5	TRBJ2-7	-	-	CASSSGSPSYEQYF	TGTGCCAGCAGCTCCGGGTCTCCATCCTACGAGCAGTACTTC
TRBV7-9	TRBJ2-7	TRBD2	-	CASSLEAGGPGGSYEQYF	TGTGCCAGCAGCTTAGAAGCGGGAGGGCCCGGAGGCTCCTACGAGCAGTACTTC
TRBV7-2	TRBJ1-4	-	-	CASSMIPGQGEKLFF	TGTGCCAGCAGCATGATTCCAGGCCAAGGAGAAAAACTGTTTTTT
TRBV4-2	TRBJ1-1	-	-	CASSQDISFGGYLNTEAFF	TGTGCCAGCAGCCAAGATATAAGCTTCGGGGGGTATTTGAACACTGAAGCTTTCTTT
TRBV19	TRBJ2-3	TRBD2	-	CASSLGTSGATDTQYF	TGTGCCAGTAGTCTAGGGACTAGCGGGGCCACAGATACGCAGTATTTT
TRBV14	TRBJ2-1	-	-	CASSLGLAGQYFSYNEQFF	TGTGCCAGCAGCCTCGGTTTGGCGGGACAGTACTTCTCCTACAATGAGCAGTTCTTC
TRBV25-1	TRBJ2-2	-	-	CASSTGTNTGELFF	TGTGCCAGCAGTACAGGGACGAACACCGGGGAGCTGTTTTTT
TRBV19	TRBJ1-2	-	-	CASSIETVGSYGYTF	TGTGCCAGTAGTATAGAGACGGTAGGCAGCTATGGCTACACCTTC
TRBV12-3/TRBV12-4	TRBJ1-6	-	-	CASTVGPQTPLHF	TGTGCCAGCACCGTAGGGCCGCAAACACCCCTCCACTTT
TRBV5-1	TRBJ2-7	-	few	CASSLALGDLEQYF	TGCGCCAGCAGCTTGGCCTTGGGAGACCTCGAGCAGTACTTC
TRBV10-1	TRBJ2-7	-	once	CASSESWGYEQYF	TGCGCCAGCAGTGAGTCATGGGGCTACGAGCAGTACTTC
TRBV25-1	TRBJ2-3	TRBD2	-	CASSEWGAGGTDTQYF	TGTGCCAGCAGTGAATGGGGAGCGGGGGGGACAGATACGCAGTATTTT
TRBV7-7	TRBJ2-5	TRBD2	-	CASSLGLAGVQETQYF	TGTGCTAGCAGCTTGGGACTAGCGGGAGTACAAGAGACCCAGTACTTC
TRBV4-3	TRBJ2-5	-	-	CASSQGGQGLETQYF	TGCGCCAGCAGCCAAGGAGGCCAGGGGTTGGAGACCCAGTACTTC
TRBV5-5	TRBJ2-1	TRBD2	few	CASDRSQSGDNEQFF	TGTGCCAGTGACAGAAGTCAGAGCGGGGACAATGAGCAGTTCTTC
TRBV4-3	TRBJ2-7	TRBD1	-	CASSQDLRTGGANEQYF	TGCGCCAGCAGCCAAGATCTCCGGACAGGGGGTGCGAACGAGCAGTACTTC